One sample yielded the 22 T cell receptor beta chains listed below, sequenced in a study of beta chain features in type 1 diabetes. Notes on the study in general: For Type 1 diabetes patients, all four CD4+ subsets carried TCRB CDR3s that were moderately but significantly shorter.

These receptors have no known antigen. Expressed TCRB transcripts were sequenced after all isolated RNA was converted to cDNA. Sequencing used immunoSEQ multiplex PCR; TCRdb keeps in-frame clones, though not all of them. The sample contains roughly 100,000 clones, 28% of which appear only once. Input material: central memory CD4+ T cells from blood. Receptors originate from a woman aged 18-30 years with type 1 diabetes.

This sequence joins TRBV7-3 and TRBJ2-5, with D perhaps TRBD2 (6 bases). The CDR3 length is 14 residues. V was trimmed by 5 bases and J by 9 bases, leaving 19 bases between them. Germline values: CDR1 SGHTA, CDR2 FQGTGA. Here the CDR3 reads CASSPNRESRAQYF. CDR3 nucleotide sequence: TGTGCCAGCAGCCCGAACCGGGAGTCCAGAGCCCAGTACTTC.

This chain uses TRBV4-3 with TRBJ2-5; D is possibly TRBD2 (6 bases). Trimming stripped 1 base from V and 5 bases from J, with 17 bases between. Germline V gene data show CDR1 as LGHNA and CDR2 as YSLEER. The CDR3 length is 16 residues. The CDR3 nucleotides read TGCGCCAGCAGCCAAGGCGCGGGATTAGGACTTGAGACCCAGTACTTC. It specifies CASSQGAGLGLETQYF.

The chain combines TRBV13 with TRBJ2-2; 11 bases fit TRBD2. With V trimmed by 6 bases and J by 2 bases, 5 bases remained unmatched. This CDR3 contains 16 residues. Germline V gene data show CDR1 as PRHDT and CDR2 as FYEKMQ (reference sequence). CDR3 sequence (DNA): TGTGCCAGCAGGATGGGACTAGCGGACAACACCGGGGAGCTGTTTTTT. Encoded protein: CASRMGLADNTGELFF.

This clone was counted between two and nine times. The chain combines TRBV5-1 with TRBJ2-3, with D possibly matching TRBD2 (6 bases). V was trimmed by 1 base and J by 5 bases, leaving 14 bases between them. The CDR3 covers 15 residues. Per the germline V gene, CDR1 is SGHRS and CDR2 is YFSETQ. The CDR3 nucleotides read TGCGCCAGCAGCTTGCTGGGACTCCTCGGAGATACGCAGTATTTT. It is translated as CASSLLGLLGDTQYF.

This clone came up a few times. The chain is built from TRBV7-2 and TRBJ2-1; 10 bases are a match to TRBD1. The germline V gene encodes CDR1 SGHTA and CDR2 FQGNSA. CDR3 length: 15 amino acids. Trimming cost V 5 bases and J 8 bases; bases outside gene matches: 9. CDR3: CASSPDGTGDYEQFF. CDR3 DNA sequence: TGTGCCAGCAGCCCAGACGGGACAGGGGACTATGAGCAGTTCTTC.

The J gene is TRBJ2-3, the V gene TRBV4-2, with a tentative D call TRBD2 (5 bases). The V end lost 5 bases, the J end lost 2 bases, and 17 bases lay between the germline ends. This CDR3 spans 16 amino acids. Per the germline V gene, CDR1 is LGHNA and CDR2 is YNFKEQ. This CDR3 reads CASSLAPRRATDTQYF. As DNA, the CDR3 is TGTGCCAGCAGCTTGGCTCCGAGGCGGGCCACAGATACGCAGTATTTT.

In DNA, the CDR3 is TGTGCCAGCAGTTACGGCGGGAGCTCCTACAATGAGCAGTTCTTC. This codes for CASSYGGSSYNEQFF. The chain is built from TRBV6-6 and TRBJ2-1; 7 bases fit TRBD2. This CDR3 has 15 residues. Losses at the gene ends were 2 bases for V and 0 bases for J; bases not matched to a gene: 1. Germline V gives CDR1 MNHNY, CDR2 SVGAGI (reference sequence).

This clone was seen more than once but under ten times. This chain uses TRBV14 with TRBJ1-2; 9 positions match TRBD1. The V and J ends lost 2 bases and 6 bases, in that order; junction bases with no gene match: 7. The CDR3 has 15 amino acids. Germline V gene sequence: CDR1 SGHDN, CDR2 FVKESK. The CDR3 sequence: CASSQLDRGSHGYTF. The CDR3 coding sequence is TGTGCCAGCAGCCAACTGGACAGGGGTTCACATGGCTACACCTTC.

The table lists this clone with a few counts. V is TRBV6-5 and J is TRBJ2-3; 7 bases fit TRBD2. Germline values: CDR1 MNHEY, CDR2 SVGAGI. The CDR3 is 14 residues long. The ends lost 3 bases at V and 1 base at J; junction bases unmatched: 1. As DNA, the CDR3 is TGTGCCAGCAGTTATCGGGAGGGCACAGATACGCAGTATTTT. This gives the protein CASSYREGTDTQYF.

This clone was counted a few times. The chain uses TRBV10-1 and TRBJ1-2; D may be TRBD1 (5 bases). V was cut by 2 bases and J by 3 bases, with 7 bases left in between. CDR1 and CDR2 (germline): WNHNN, SYGVQD (reference sequence). The length of the CDR3 is 13 residues. In nucleotides, the CDR3 is TGCGCCAGCAGTGAGGGGGCGGACTATGGCTACACCTTC. It yields the protein CASSEGADYGYTF.

The gene calls are TRBV5-1 and TRBJ1-2; a possible D gene is TRBD1 (5 bases). The germline V gene has CDR1 SGHRS and CDR2 YFSETQ. The ends were cut back, 4 bases at V and 1 base at J, with 17 bases in the middle. CDR3 length: 16 residues. CDR3 in amino acids: CASSLSAGTDNYGYTF. Here the CDR3 DNA reads TGCGCCAGCAGCCTCTCCGCCGGGACTGATAACTATGGCTACACCTTC. The whole variable domain, remainder taken from reference TRBV5-1 and TRBJ1-2, is KAGVTQTPRYLIKTRGQQVTLSCSPISGHRSVSWYQQTPGQGLQFLFEYFSETQRNKGNFPGRFSGRQFSNSRSEMNVSTLELGDSALYLCASSLSAGTDNYGYTFGSGTRLTVV.

This clone was detected a few times. CDR3 residues: CASRSTGGGSGANVLTF. CDR3 sequence (DNA): TGTGCCAGCAGGAGTACAGGGGGCGGCTCTGGGGCCAACGTCCTGACTTTC. The rearrangement uses TRBV28 and TRBJ2-6, with 9 bases identical to TRBD1. The CDR3 length is 17 residues. From germline, CDR1 is MDHEN and CDR2 SYDVKM. The V segment lost 6 bases and the J segment 0 bases; nucleotides outside the gene matches: 6.

The chain is built from TRBV7-3 and TRBJ2-3; D not certain. The CDR3 runs 12 residues. Between the trimmed V and J ends, which lost 5 bases and 0 bases, there was a span of 3 bases. Germline CDR1 is SGHTA and CDR2 is FQGTGA. As DNA, the CDR3 is TGTGCCAGCAGCCCTAGCACAGATACGCAGTATTTT. Translating gives CASSPSTDTQYF.

Worth noting for this clone: The germline gene is not matched at one end of the junction; a read error may be the cause. The chain uses TRBV5-1 and TRBJ2-1; 13 bases are a match to TRBD2. In germline, CDR1 is SGHRS, CDR2 YFSETQ. The CDR3 covers 17 residues. The CDR3, as DNA: TGCGCCAGCAGCTTGTTCGGGACTAGCGGGATTGGGGATGATCAGTTCTTC. It specifies CASSLFGTSGIGDDQFF. Drawing the rest from reference TRBV5-1 and TRBJ2-1, the complete variable domain is KAGVTQTPRYLIKTRGQQVTLSCSPISGHRSVSWYQQTPGQGLQFLFEYFSETQRNKGNFPGRFSGRQFSNSRSEMNVSTLELGDSALYLCASSLFGTSGIGDDQFFGPGTRLTVL.

This clone appeared a few times. The V call is TRBV2, the J call TRBJ1-5, with a possible D match to TRBD1 (5 bases). The germline V and J ends were trimmed by 8 bases and 3 bases, with 8 bases remaining between them. This CDR3 has 12 residues. Germline assignment: CDR1 SNHLY and CDR2 FYNNEI. DNA for the CDR3: TGTGCCAGCCAGGGTACCAATCAGCCCCAGCATTTT. Encoded protein: CASQGTNQPQHF.

In this sample, this clone turned up a few times. The rearrangement joins TRBV18 to TRBJ2-6; D uncertain. The CDR3 covers 16 residues. The germline V gene encodes CDR1 KGHSH and CDR2 LQKENI. The V gene lost 0 bases and the J gene lost 2 bases, with 8 bases spanning the gap. The CDR3: CASSPPKAAGANVLTF. The DNA for the CDR3 is TGTGCCAGCTCACCACCAAAGGCGGCTGGGGCCAACGTCCTGACTTTC.

The chain links TRBV23-1 to TRBJ2-4; TRBD1 is a possible D gene (6 bases). TRBV23-1 is known as an ORF, though its function is uncertain. The length of the CDR3 is 13 residues. Deletions cut 3 bases from V and 6 bases from J, with 9 bases between. The CDR3 sequence: CASSHRDTNIQYF. CDR3 nucleotide sequence: TGCGCCAGCAGTCACCGGGACACAAACATTCAGTACTTC.

There are a few counts of this clone. This chain joins TRBV19 and TRBJ2-5; D possibly corresponds to TRBD2 (6 bases). The CDR3 runs 15 residues. V lost 3 bases to trimming and J lost 4 bases, with 15 bases between them. Germline assignment: CDR1 LNHDA and CDR2 SQIVND (reference sequence). The CDR3 region has the DNA TGTGCCAGTAGTATCGGAGGGGTTACGGGAGAGACCCAGTACTTC. Protein: CASSIGGVTGETQYF.

This chain connects TRBV5-4 to TRBJ2-1; 9 nucleotides match TRBD2. Germline-derived CDR1 and CDR2 are SGHNT and YYREEE (reference sequence). The CDR3 consists of 17 residues. J was trimmed by 3 bases and V by 1 base; bases with no gene match: 8. The CDR3 bases are TGTGCCAGCAGCTTGCCCGGCGGGAGGGACCTCTACAATGAGCAGTTCTTC. Protein product: CASSLPGGRDLYNEQFF.

The chain joins TRBV27 to TRBJ2-1; TRBD1 might be the D (6 bases). This CDR3 is 16 amino acids long. Deletions cut 5 bases from V and 0 bases from J, with 14 bases between. CDR1 is MNHEY, CDR2 SMNVEV, per germline (reference sequence). In DNA form, the CDR3 reads TGTGCCAGCAGTCCGAGACAGGTTAGCTCCTACAATGAGCAGTTCTTC. Protein product: CASSPRQVSSYNEQFF.

The chain recombines TRBV5-1 with TRBJ1-4; 7 bases align to TRBD1. With 3 bases clipped from V and 7 bases from J, the junction kept 6 bases outside the gene matches. CDR3 size: 14 residues. The germline V gene has CDR1 SGHRS and CDR2 YFSETQ. The CDR3 reads CASSSTGHREKLFF. The CDR3 DNA is TGCGCCAGCAGCTCGACAGGGCACCGTGAAAAACTGTTTTTT.

This clone was seen only a few times. The CDR3 DNA is TGCGCCAGCAGCTTGGAGACAGGCACATATGGCTACACCTTC. Translation: CASSLETGTYGYTF. V is TRBV5-1 and J is TRBJ1-2; a possible D gene is TRBD1 (6 bases). Germline CDR1 and CDR2: SGHRS and YFSETQ. The CDR3 consists of 14 residues. V dropped 0 bases and J dropped 5 bases, with 11 bases sitting between them.